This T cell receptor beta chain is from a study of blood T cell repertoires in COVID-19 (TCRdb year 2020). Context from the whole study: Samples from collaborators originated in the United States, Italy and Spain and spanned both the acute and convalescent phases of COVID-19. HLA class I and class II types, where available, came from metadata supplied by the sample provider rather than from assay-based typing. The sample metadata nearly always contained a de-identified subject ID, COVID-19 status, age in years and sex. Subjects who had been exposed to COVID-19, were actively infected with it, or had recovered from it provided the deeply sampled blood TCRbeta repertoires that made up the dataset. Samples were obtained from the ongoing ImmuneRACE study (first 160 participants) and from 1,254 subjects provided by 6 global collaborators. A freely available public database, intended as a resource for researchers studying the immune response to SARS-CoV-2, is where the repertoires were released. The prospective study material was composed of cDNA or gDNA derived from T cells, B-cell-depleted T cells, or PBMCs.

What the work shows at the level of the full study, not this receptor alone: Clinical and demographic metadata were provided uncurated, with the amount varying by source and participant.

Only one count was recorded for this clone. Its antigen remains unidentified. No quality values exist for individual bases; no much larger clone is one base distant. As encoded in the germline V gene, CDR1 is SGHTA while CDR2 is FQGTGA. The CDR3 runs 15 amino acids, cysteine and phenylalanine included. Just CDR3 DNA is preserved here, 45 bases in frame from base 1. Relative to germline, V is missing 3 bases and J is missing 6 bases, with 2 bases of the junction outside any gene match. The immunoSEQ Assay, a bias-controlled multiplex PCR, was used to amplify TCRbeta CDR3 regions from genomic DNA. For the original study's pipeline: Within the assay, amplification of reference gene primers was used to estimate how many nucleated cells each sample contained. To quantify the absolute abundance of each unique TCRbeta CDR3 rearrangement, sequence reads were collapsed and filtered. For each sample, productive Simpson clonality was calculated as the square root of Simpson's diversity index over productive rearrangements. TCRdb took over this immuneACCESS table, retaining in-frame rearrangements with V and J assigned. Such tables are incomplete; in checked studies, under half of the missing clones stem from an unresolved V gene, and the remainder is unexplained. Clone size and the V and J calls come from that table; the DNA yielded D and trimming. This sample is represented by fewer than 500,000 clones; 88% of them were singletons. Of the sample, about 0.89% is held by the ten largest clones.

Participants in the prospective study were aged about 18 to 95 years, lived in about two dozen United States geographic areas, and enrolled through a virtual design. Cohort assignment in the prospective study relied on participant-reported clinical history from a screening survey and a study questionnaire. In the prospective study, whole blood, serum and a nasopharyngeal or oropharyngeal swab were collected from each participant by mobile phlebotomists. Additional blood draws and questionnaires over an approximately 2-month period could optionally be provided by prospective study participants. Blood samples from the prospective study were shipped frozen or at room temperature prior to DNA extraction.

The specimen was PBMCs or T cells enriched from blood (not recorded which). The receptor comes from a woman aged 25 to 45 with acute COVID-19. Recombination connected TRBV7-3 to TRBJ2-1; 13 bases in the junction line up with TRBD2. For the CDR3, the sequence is CASSFTSGGANEQFF. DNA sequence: TGTGCCAGCAGCTTTACTAGCGGGGGGGCCAATGAGCAGTTCTTC.